The 13 T cell receptor beta chains given below trace back to one sample, sequenced in a study of technical replicates of blood from a handful of donors. Sequenced by immunoSEQ multiplex PCR; TCRdb stores in-frame clones only, minus some. The sample records about 97,000 clones, about 95% being singletons. The sequencing sample was made of T cells isolated from PBMCs. Receptors were obtained from a human donor in good health.

This chain uses TRBV7-6 with TRBJ2-3; 14 bases agree with TRBD2. This CDR3 is 16 amino acids long. Germline CDR1 is SGHVS and CDR2 is FNYEAQ. V lost 3 bases and J lost 4; bases outside the gene matches: 3. DNA for the CDR3: TGTGCCAGCAGCTTCCGACTAGCGGGAGGGGCAGATACGCAGTATTTT. Translated, it gives CASSFRLAGGADTQYF.

This sequence joins TRBV30 and TRBJ2-4, with 7 bases lining up with TRBD2. This CDR3 contains 18 residues. The V gene end was trimmed by 7 bases and the J gene end by 0 bases; junction bases not matched to a gene: 18. Germline assignment: CDR1 GTSNPN and CDR2 SVGIG (reference sequence). The CDR3 DNA sequence: TGTGCCTTATCCCTCAGCGGGACTCGCTCCCTAGCCAAAAACATTCAGTACTTC. This codes for CALSLSGTRSLAKNIQYF.

The CDR3 loop reads CASSLSASGNPDTQYF. The CDR3 coding sequence is TGTGCCAGCAGTTTATCGGCTAGCGGGAATCCAGATACGCAGTATTTT. The chain carries TRBV27 and TRBJ2-3; 9 bases are a match to TRBD2. Germline V gene data show CDR1 as MNHEY and CDR2 as SMNVEV (reference sequence). CDR3 size: 16 residues. V was clipped by 0 bases and J by 4 bases; unmatched bases: 5.

V gene TRBV28 combines with J gene TRBJ2-5, with D perhaps matching TRBD1 (6 bases). CDR1 and CDR2 from the germline V gene are MDHEN and SYDVKM. V was shortened by 6 bases and J by 4 bases, with 12 bases between the two germline ends. The CDR3 has 13 amino acids. The CDR3 region is CASSPNRVETQYF. CDR3 bases: TGTGCCAGCAGCCCGAACAGGGTAGAGACCCAGTACTTC.

This clone appeared once. This sequence joins TRBV5-6 and TRBJ1-2, with D hard to call. V lost 4 bases and J 4 bases, leaving 17 bases between the germline ends. The CDR3 is made up of 15 amino acids. CDR1 SGHDT and CDR2 YYEEEE come from the germline V gene. In nucleotides, the CDR3 is TGTGCCAGCAGCCCGGGGTTTGGGCCTAGCTATGGCTACACCTTC. Translating it yields CASSPGFGPSYGYTF. Combining the CDR3 with reference TRBV5-6 and TRBJ1-2 gives the whole variable domain DAGVTQSPTHLIKTRGQQVTLRCSPKSGHDTVSWYQQALGQGPQFIFQYYEEEERQRGNFPDRFSGHQFPNYSSELNVNALLLGDSALYLCASSPGFGPSYGYTFGSGTRLTVV.

The J gene is TRBJ2-1, the V gene TRBV30; D gene ambiguous. The V gene's germline CDR1 is GTSNPN and CDR2 SVGIG (reference sequence). Deletions cut 4 bases from V and 5 bases from J, with 12 bases between. This CDR3 contains 13 residues. The CDR3 loop reads CAWIGRGDNEQFF. Here the CDR3 DNA reads TGTGCCTGGATCGGAAGAGGAGACAATGAGCAGTTCTTC.

The V gene is TRBV5-4, the J gene TRBJ2-1, with 9 positions matching TRBD1. Germline V gene sequence: CDR1 SGHNT, CDR2 YYREEE (reference sequence). The CDR3 runs 15 residues. V trimming: 0 bases; J trimming: 3 bases; junction bases outside the gene matches: 1. In DNA, the CDR3 is TGTGCCAGCAGCTTGGTGGACAGGGGCTACAATGAGCAGTTCTTC. Translated, it gives CASSLVDRGYNEQFF.

The chain has TRBV5-4 and TRBJ2-2; 7 bases are a match to TRBD1. Germline lookup yields CDR1 SGHNT and CDR2 YYREEE (reference sequence). CDR3 length: 14 residues. The trim removed 2 bases at V and 6 bases at J, leaving 4 bases unmatched. The CDR3 DNA is TGTGCCAGCAGCTTTAAAGGGGGCCCCGGGGAGCTGTTTTTT. Protein product: CASSFKGGPGELFF.

The CDR3 loop is CTTGVVTGYTF. The CDR3 coding sequence is TGCACGACAGGGGTAGTCACCGGCTACACCTTC. This chain links TRBV20-1 with TRBJ1-2; 8 bases align to TRBD1. CDR3 size: 11 residues. Germline CDR1 DFQATT, CDR2 SNEGSKA (reference sequence).

This chain links TRBV18 with TRBJ1-4; D is uncertain. Trimming stripped 4 bases from V and 7 bases from J, with 16 bases between. The CDR3 runs to 15 residues. Germline V gene data show CDR1 as KGHSH and CDR2 as LQKENI. CDR3 in amino acids: CASSQSAPSGEKLFF. The CDR3 nucleotides are TGTGCCAGCTCACAGTCAGCCCCTTCGGGTGAAAAACTGTTTTTT.

This sequence joins TRBV9 and TRBJ1-2; 12 bases agree with TRBD1. Germline V gene sequence: CDR1 SGDLS, CDR2 YYNGEE. The junction had 6 bases not matched to a gene; V was cut back by 3 bases and J by 6 bases. The CDR3 has 15 residues. Written as DNA, the CDR3 is TGTGCCAGCAGCGATACCGGGACAGGGGGCGATGGCTACACCTTC. It translates to CASSDTGTGGDGYTF. Combining the CDR3 with reference TRBV9 and TRBJ1-2 gives the whole variable domain DSGVTQTPKHLITATGQRVTLRCSPRSGDLSVYWYQQSLDQGLQFLIQYYNGEERAKGNILERFSAQQFPDLHSELNLSSLELGDSALYFCASSDTGTGGDGYTFGSGTRLTVV.

The chain links TRBV27 to TRBJ2-7; 7 bases match TRBD1. This CDR3 is built from 14 residues. Germline CDR1 and CDR2: MNHEY and SMNVEV (reference sequence). Trimming took 4 bases from V and 5 from J; bases not matched to a gene: 8. DNA for the CDR3: TGTGCCAGCAGTTCCTACAGGGGCCTAGACGAGCAGTACTTC. Protein product: CASSSYRGLDEQYF.

The chain has TRBV5-3 and TRBJ2-7; D call uncertain. TRBV5-3 qualifies as an ORF whose function is uncertain. The CDR3 extends over 12 amino acids. V gave up 0 bases and J gave up 5 bases, with 6 bases separating them. CDR3 loop: CARSLVTDEQYF. The CDR3 DNA follows: TGTGCCAGAAGCTTGGTCACAGACGAGCAGTACTTC.